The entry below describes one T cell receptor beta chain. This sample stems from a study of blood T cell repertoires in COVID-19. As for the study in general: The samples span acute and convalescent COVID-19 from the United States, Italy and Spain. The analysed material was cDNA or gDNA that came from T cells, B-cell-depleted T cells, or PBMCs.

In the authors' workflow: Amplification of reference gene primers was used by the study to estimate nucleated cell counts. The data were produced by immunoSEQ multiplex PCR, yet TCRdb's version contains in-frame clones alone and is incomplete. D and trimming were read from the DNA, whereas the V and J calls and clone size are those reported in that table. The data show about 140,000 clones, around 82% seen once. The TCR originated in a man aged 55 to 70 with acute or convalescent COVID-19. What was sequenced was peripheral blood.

Here the CDR3 DNA reads TGTGCCAGCAGCCCGGACAAAAACTATGGCTACACCTTC. Translating gives CASSPDKNYGYTF. The chain recombines TRBV5-4 with TRBJ1-2, with D tentatively TRBD1 (5 bases). V was trimmed by 4 bases and J by 2 bases, leaving 9 bases between them. CDR1 SGHNT and CDR2 YYREEE come from the germline V gene (reference sequence). This CDR3 contains 13 residues.